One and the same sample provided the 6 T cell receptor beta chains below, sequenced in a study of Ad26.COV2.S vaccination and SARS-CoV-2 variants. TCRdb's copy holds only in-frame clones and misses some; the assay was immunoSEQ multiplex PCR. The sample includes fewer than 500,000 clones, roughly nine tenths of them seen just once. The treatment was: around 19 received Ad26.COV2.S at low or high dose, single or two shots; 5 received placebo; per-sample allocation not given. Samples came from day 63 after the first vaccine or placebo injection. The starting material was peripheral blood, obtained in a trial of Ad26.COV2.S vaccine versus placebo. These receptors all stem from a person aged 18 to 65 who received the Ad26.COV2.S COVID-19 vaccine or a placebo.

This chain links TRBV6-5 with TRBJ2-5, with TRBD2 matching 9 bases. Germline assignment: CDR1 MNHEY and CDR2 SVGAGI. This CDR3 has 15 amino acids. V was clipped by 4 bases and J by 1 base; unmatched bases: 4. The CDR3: CASSFSGGSQETQYF. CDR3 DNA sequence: TGTGCCAGCAGTTTTAGCGGGGGCTCCCAAGAGACCCAGTACTTC.

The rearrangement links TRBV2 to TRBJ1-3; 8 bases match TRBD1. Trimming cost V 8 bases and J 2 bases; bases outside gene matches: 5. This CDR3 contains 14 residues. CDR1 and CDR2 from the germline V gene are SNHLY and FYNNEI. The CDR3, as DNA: TGTGCCAGCGCTCGACAGGGGACTGGAAACACCATATATTTT. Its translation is CASARQGTGNTIYF.

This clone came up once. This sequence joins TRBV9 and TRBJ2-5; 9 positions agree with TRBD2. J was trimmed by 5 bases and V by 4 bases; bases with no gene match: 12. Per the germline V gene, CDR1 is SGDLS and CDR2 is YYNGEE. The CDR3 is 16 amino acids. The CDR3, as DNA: TGTGCCAGCAGCCCAGGGACTAGCTGGATAGGGGAGACCCAGTACTTC. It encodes CASSPGTSWIGETQYF. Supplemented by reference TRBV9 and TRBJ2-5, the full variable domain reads DSGVTQTPKHLITATGQRVTLRCSPRSGDLSVYWYQQSLDQGLQFLIQYYNGEERAKGNILERFSAQQFPDLHSELNLSSLELGDSALYFCASSPGTSWIGETQYFGPGTRLLVL.

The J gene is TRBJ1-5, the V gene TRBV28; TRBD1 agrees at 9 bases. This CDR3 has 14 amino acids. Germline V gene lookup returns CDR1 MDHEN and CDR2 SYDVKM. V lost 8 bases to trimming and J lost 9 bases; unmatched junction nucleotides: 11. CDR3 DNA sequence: TGTGCCAGCCGATGGGACAGGGCAGGGCCGCCCCAGCATTTT. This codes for CASRWDRAGPPQHF.

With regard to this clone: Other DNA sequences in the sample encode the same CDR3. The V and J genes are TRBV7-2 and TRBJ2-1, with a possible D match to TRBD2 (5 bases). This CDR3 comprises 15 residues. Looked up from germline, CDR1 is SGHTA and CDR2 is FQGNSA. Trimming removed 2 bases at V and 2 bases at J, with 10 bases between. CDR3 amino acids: CASSLTSGTYNEQFF. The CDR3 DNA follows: TGTGCCAGCAGCTTAACGAGCGGTACCTACAATGAGCAGTTCTTC. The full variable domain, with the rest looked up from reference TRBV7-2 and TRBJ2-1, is GAGVSQSPSNKVTEKGKDVELRCDPISGHTALYWYRQSLGQGLEFLIYFQGNSAPDKSGLPSDRFSAERTGGSVSTLTIQRTQQEDSAVYLCASSLTSGTYNEQFFGPGTRLTVL.

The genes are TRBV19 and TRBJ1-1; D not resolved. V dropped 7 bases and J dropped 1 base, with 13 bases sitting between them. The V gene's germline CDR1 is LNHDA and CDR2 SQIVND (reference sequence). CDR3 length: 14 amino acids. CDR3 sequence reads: CASMKHTKNTEAFF. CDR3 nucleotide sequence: TGTGCCAGTATGAAACACACGAAGAACACTGAAGCTTTCTTT.